This is a list of T cell receptor beta chains from one sample in a study of human T cells and chemical hapten exposure. TCRdb redid the calling of the RACE reads with MiXCR, one entry per CDR3 protein. The sample holds approximately 79,000 distinct CDR3 sequences, around 7.9% seen once. Sequenced here: whole blood, sampled in connection with sensitization to the hapten diphenylcyclopropenone (DPC). The source of these receptors is a man aged 40-49 years with alopecia areata. Some clones in this sample may be carry-over from other donors' samples. The CDR3 runs from the conserved cysteine through the conserved F or W. The D gene is left open where the match is weak. Size is stated for part of the rows, as once, few or many counts, or as a class when the clone is expanded.

>TRBJ2-5|-|many|TRBV27
TGTGCCAGCAGGGCCCAGGGTGGGGAAGAGACCCAGTACTTC
CASRAQGGEETQYF
>TRBJ2-4|-|few|TRBV28
TGTGCCAGCAGTTTACTCCTAGCCAAAAACATTCAGTACTTC
CASSLLLAKNIQYF
>TRBJ2-3|-|many|TRBV7-2
TGTGCCAGCAGCCGCTTCGGCAGGGCAGATACGCAGTATTTT
CASSRFGRADTQYF
>TRBJ1-1|TRBD1|-|TRBV18
TGTGCCAGCTCACGGGACAGGGGGGAAGCTTTCTTT
CASSRDRGEAFF
>TRBJ2-3|TRBD2|-|TRBV27
TGTGCCAGCAGCCAGGGGGTGCGGACTAGCGGGAGGGCAGATACGCAGTATTTT
CASSQGVRTSGRADTQYF
>TRBJ2-7|-|few|TRBV7-9
TGTGCCAGCAGCGGTCAGGATTCCTACGAGCAGTACTTC
CASSGQDSYEQYF
>TRBJ2-3|-|-|TRBV3-1
TGTGCCAGCAGCCAAGTTGGTGCAGATACGCAGTATTTT
CASSQVGADTQYF
>TRBJ2-3|-|many|TRBV6-2/TRBV6-3
TGTGCCAGCAGTTACTCGGACGGGAGTACAGATACGCAGTATTTT
CASSYSDGSTDTQYF
>TRBJ2-3|TRBD2|-|TRBV20-1
TGCAGTGCTAGAAGACTAGCGTCTAGCACAGATACGCAGTATTTT
CSARRLASSTDTQYF
>TRBJ1-6|-|many|TRBV12-3/TRBV12-4
TGTGCCAGCAGTTTAGAGCGGGCACCCCTCCACTTT
CASSLERAPLHF
>TRBJ1-1|TRBD1|few|TRBV7-9
TGTGCCAGCACGAGACAGGGGAGTGTGGACACTGAAGCTTTCTTT
CASTRQGSVDTEAFF
>TRBJ2-3|-|many|TRBV5-1
TGCGCCAGCAGCTTTAACACAGATACGCAGTATTTT
CASSFNTDTQYF
>TRBJ2-7|-|many|TRBV20-1
TGCAGTGTTAGAGGGCAGATACAGACCTACGAGCAGTACTTC
CSVRGQIQTYEQYF
>TRBJ2-5|TRBD2|-|TRBV5-1
TGCGCCAGCAGCTTGGGCGGGAGGGCCGGAGAGACCCAGTACTTC
CASSLGGRAGETQYF
>TRBJ2-3|-|-|TRBV4-1
TGCGCCAGCAGCCGCGGACCAAGCACAGATACGCAGTATTTT
CASSRGPSTDTQYF
>TRBJ2-7|TRBD1|many|TRBV5-1
TGCGCCAGCAGCTTGCAGGGGGAGAACTACGAGCAGTACTTC
CASSLQGENYEQYF
>TRBJ2-5|-|many|TRBV5-1
TGCGCCAGCAGCTCGGAACTGGGGACCCAAGAGACCCAGTACTTC
CASSSELGTQETQYF
>TRBJ1-1|-|few|TRBV29-1
TGCAGCGTTGTATCTGGGACGTATGAAGCTTTCTTT
CSVVSGTYEAFF
>TRBJ2-7|-|-|TRBV7-2
TGTGCCAGAAGCTCTGGACCAGCACGCGAGCAGTACTTC
CARSSGPAREQYF
>TRBJ2-1|TRBD2|few|TRBV19
TGTGCCAGTACGAGCGGGAGGGCCCGAGAGCAGTTCTTC
CASTSGRAREQFF
>TRBJ2-4|-|many|TRBV11-2
TGTGCCAGCAGCATAAACCGGGACCCGGCGTTTGACATTCAGTACTTC
CASSINRDPAFDIQYF
>TRBJ2-7|-|few|TRBV11-2
TGTGCCAGCGGCGAGGAGGGGGCTCTCGACGAGCAGTACTTC
CASGEEGALDEQYF
>TRBJ2-3|TRBD2|few|TRBV6-1
TGTGCCAGCAGTGAATTCGGCGGGAGGGCGGCAGATACGCAGTATTTT
CASSEFGGRAADTQYF
>TRBJ2-1|TRBD2|-|TRBV28
TGTGCCAGCAGATCAGCGGGACCGAGGGACAATGAGCAGTTCTTC
CASRSAGPRDNEQFF
>TRBJ2-1|TRBD2|-|TRBV18
TGTGCCAGCTCACCTTTACGGATAGCGGGAGGGCGCAATGAGCAGTTCTTC
CASSPLRIAGGRNEQFF
>TRBJ1-1|-|many|TRBV7-9
TGTGCCAGCAGCGCGGAAGTGAACACTGAAGCTTTCTTT
CASSAEVNTEAFF
>TRBJ2-3|TRBD1|few|TRBV20-1
TGCAGTGCTAGCGGACAGGGGAATCCCACAGATACGCAGTATTTT
CSASGQGNPTDTQYF
>TRBJ2-3|-|-|TRBV14
TGTGCCAGCAGCCAAGTGATTGGACATACGCAGTATTTT
CASSQVIGHTQYF
>TRBJ2-3|-|many|TRBV7-9
TGTGCCAGCAGCTTAGTAGAAGATACGCAGTATTTT
CASSLVEDTQYF
>TRBJ1-4|-|few|TRBV6-6
TGTGCCAGCAGTTACTCAACAGGGTTAAATGAAAAACTGTTTTTT
CASSYSTGLNEKLFF
>TRBJ2-2|TRBD1|-|TRBV5-1
TGCGCCAGCAGCACGGACAGGGGGAACACCGGGGAGCTGTTTTTT
CASSTDRGNTGELFF
>TRBJ2-3|-|few|TRBV2
TGTGCCAGCAAATATGGGTTCACAGATACGCAGTATTTT
CASKYGFTDTQYF
>TRBJ2-3|TRBD1|few|TRBV20-1
TGCACCGGAGGACAGGGGATAGATACGCAGTATTTT
CTGGQGIDTQYF
>TRBJ1-5|TRBD1|few|TRBV20-1
TGCAGTGTCCAGGAGGGGGCATTAGGACAGCCCCAGCATTTT
CSVQEGALGQPQHF
>TRBJ2-7|TRBD1|many|TRBV5-1
TGCGCCAGCAGCTTCGGACAGGGGGCACTCGAGCAGTACTTC
CASSFGQGALEQYF
>TRBJ1-1|TRBD1|many|TRBV28
TGTGCCAGCAGTTTCCTGACCGGTCATAGGACAGGGCCCACTGAAGCTTTCTTT
CASSFLTGHRTGPTEAFF
>TRBJ2-3|-|-|TRBV21-1
TGTGCCAGCAGCACTAAGGGACAGGGGGCAGATACGCAGTATTTT
CASSTKGQGADTQYF
>TRBJ2-7|TRBD2|-|TRBV6-2/TRBV6-3
TGTGCCAGCAATGATAGCGGGAGGAACGGCCAGCAGTACTTC
CASNDSGRNGQQYF
>TRBJ1-1|TRBD1|few|TRBV7-8
TGTGCCAGCAGCTTAAGAGGACAGGGGACGAACACTGAAGCTTTCTTT
CASSLRGQGTNTEAFF
>TRBJ1-5|-|few|TRBV29-1
TGCAGCGGATCACAGGGTATCATGCAGCCCCAGCATTTT
CSGSQGIMQPQHF
>TRBJ1-1|-|many|TRBV20-1
TGCAGTGCTAGAGCCCTAGTCGAAGCTTTCTTT
CSARALVEAFF
>TRBJ2-7|TRBD2|few|TRBV25-1
TGTGCCAGCAGTGAGCGGGAGAATGTTTACGAGCAGTACTTC
CASSERENVYEQYF
>TRBJ2-2|TRBD2|-|TRBV7-2
TGTGCCAGCAGTTTCACTAGCGGAAACACCGGGGAGCTGTTTTTT
CASSFTSGNTGELFF
>TRBJ1-4|-|many|TRBV28
TGTGCCAGCAGGTACGACAGCTCAACTAATGAAAAACTGTTTTTT
CASRYDSSTNEKLFF
>TRBJ1-2|-|few|TRBV4-2
TGTGCCAGCAGCCAAGATGGGTGGGGGAATGCTTATGGCTACACCTTC
CASSQDGWGNAYGYTF
>TRBJ2-4|-|-|TRBV5-1
TGCGCCAGCAGCACTGACGATAACTCAAACATTCAGTACTTC
CASSTDDNSNIQYF